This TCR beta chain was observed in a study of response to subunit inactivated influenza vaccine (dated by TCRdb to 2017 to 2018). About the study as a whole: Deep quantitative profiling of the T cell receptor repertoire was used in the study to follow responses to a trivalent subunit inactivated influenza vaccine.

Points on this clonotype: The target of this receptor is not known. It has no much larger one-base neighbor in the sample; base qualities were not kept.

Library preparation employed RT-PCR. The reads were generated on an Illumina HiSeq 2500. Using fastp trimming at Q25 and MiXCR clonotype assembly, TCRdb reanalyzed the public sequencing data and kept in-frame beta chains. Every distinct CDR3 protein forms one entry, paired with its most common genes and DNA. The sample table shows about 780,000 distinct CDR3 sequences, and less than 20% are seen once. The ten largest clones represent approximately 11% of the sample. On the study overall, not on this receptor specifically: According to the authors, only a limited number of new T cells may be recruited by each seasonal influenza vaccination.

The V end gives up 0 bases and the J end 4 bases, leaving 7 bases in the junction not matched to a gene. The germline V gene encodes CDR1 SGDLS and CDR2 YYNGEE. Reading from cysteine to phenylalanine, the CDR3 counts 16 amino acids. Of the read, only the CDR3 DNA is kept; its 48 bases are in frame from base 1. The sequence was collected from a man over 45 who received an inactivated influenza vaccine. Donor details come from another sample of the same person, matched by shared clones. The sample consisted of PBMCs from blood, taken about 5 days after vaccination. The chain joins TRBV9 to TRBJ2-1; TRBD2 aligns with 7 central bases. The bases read TGTGCCAGCAGCGTAGACCCGACTAGCTCATACAATGAGCAGTTCTTC. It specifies CASSVDPTSSYNEQFF.